A selection of T cell receptor beta chains follows, all from one sample in a study of blood T cell repertoires in COVID-19. The method was immunoSEQ multiplex PCR; TCRdb's version includes in-frame clones alone and lacks a portion of them. Here the sample spans roughly 290,000 clones, 80% to 85% being singletons. Material for sequencing was peripheral blood. The receptors were sampled from a person aged 65-85 years with COVID-19, enrolled during active disease. Both conserved end residues are part of each CDR3. A D gene is named only where the DNA matches it firmly. Size is stated for part of the rows, as once, few or many counts, or as a class when the clone is expanded.

D	size	V	J	CDR3	DNA
TRBD1	NA	TRBV6-5	TRBJ2-5	CASSSKADRGDF	TGTGCCAGCAGTTCTAAGGCGGACAGGGGAGACTTC
NA	NA	TRBV9	TRBJ1-6	CASSVARAGDNSPLHF	TGTGCCAGCAGCGTAGCGCGGGCGGGCGATAATTCACCCCTCCACTTT
TRBD2	NA	TRBV7-6	TRBJ2-3	CASSYGTSATTDTQYF	TGTGCCAGCAGCTATGGGACTAGCGCTACGACAGATACGCAGTATTTT
TRBD2	once	TRBV7-6	TRBJ2-7	CASSAATPGLAVYEQYF	TGTGCCAGCAGCGCCGCGACCCCAGGACTAGCTGTCTACGAGCAGTACTTC
TRBD2	NA	TRBV6-6	TRBJ2-7	CASSYPPSGGRYEQYF	TGTGCCAGCAGTTACCCCCCTAGCGGGGGTCGCTACGAGCAGTACTTC
NA	NA	TRBV30	TRBJ1-5	CAWSVSRQGQPQHF	TGTGCCTGGAGTGTAAGTAGGCAGGGACAGCCCCAGCATTTT
NA	NA	TRBV18	TRBJ1-6	CASSPAGQDSPLHF	TGTGCCAGCTCACCGGCAGGGCAAGATTCACCCCTCCACTTT
TRBD1	few	TRBV5-5	TRBJ1-6	CASSLEGAHSPLHF	TGTGCCAGCAGCTTGGAGGGGGCGCATTCACCCCTCCACTTT
TRBD1	NA	TRBV6-5	TRBJ1-3	CASSTGSGNTIYF	TGTGCCAGCTCGACAGGGTCTGGAAACACCATATATTTT
TRBD1	NA	TRBV24-1	TRBJ2-5	CATSDQQGAGETQYF	TGTGCCACCAGTGACCAACAGGGGGCTGGAGAGACCCAGTACTTC
NA	NA	TRBV27	TRBJ1-1	CASTVRGRNTEAFF	TGTGCCAGCACGGTGCGGGGGCGGAACACTGAAGCTTTCTTT
TRBD2	once	TRBV19	TRBJ2-3	CASSMSVHPGLAGAPVVYTQYF	TGTGCCAGTAGTATGAGTGTACACCCGGGACTAGCGGGGGCCCCTGTCGTGTATACGCAGTATTTT
TRBD1	NA	TRBV27	TRBJ2-6	CASSSQTGGSSGANVLTF	TGTGCCAGCAGTTCCCAGACAGGGGGGAGCTCTGGGGCCAACGTCCTGACTTTC
NA	NA	TRBV9	TRBJ2-3	CASSAGLAGFTDTQYF	TGTGCCAGCAGCGCCGGGTTGGCGGGGTTCACAGATACGCAGTATTTT
NA	few	TRBV19	TRBJ2-2	CASSLTRGTGELFF	TGTGCCAGTAGTCTCACGAGGGGGACCGGGGAGCTGTTTTTT
NA	NA	TRBV19	TRBJ1-5	CASSIGGGYNQPQHF	TGTGCCAGTAGTATTGGTGGGGGCTACAATCAGCCCCAGCATTTT
TRBD1	NA	TRBV6-5	TRBJ2-1	CASRRDRDRGEQFF	TGTGCCAGCAGGCGGGACAGGGATAGAGGAGAGCAGTTCTTC
NA	NA	TRBV7-2	TRBJ2-1	CASSLVQGGQFF	TGTGCCAGCAGCTTAGTTCAGGGAGGGCAGTTCTTC
TRBD2	NA	TRBV10-3	TRBJ2-5	CAISESAAGRGETQYF	TGTGCCATCAGTGAGTCGGCAGCGGGGCGAGGAGAGACCCAGTACTTC
NA	NA	TRBV10-3	TRBJ2-2	CAISDLRTGELFF	TGTGCCATCAGTGATCTCCGCACCGGGGAGCTGTTTTTT
TRBD2	few	TRBV2	TRBJ2-1	CASSETRGLASNEQFF	TGTGCCAGCAGTGAAACCCGGGGACTAGCATCCAATGAGCAGTTCTTC
NA	NA	TRBV30	TRBJ1-1	CAWKIRGSTEAFF	TGTGCCTGGAAAATTCGGGGGAGCACTGAAGCTTTCTTT
NA	few	TRBV7-2	TRBJ2-2	CASSGRPSGELFF	TGTGCCAGCAGCGGGCGCCCCAGCGGGGAGCTGTTTTTT
NA	NA	TRBV28	TRBJ1-2	CASRSIGQSYYGYTF	TGTGCCAGCAGGAGTATCGGACAGAGTTACTATGGCTACACCTTC
NA	NA	TRBV9	TRBJ2-5	CASSVGIRGQVNQETQYF	TGTGCCAGCAGCGTAGGAATTAGAGGGCAGGTGAACCAAGAGACCCAGTACTTC
NA	NA	TRBV28	TRBJ2-7	CASNRFGSYEQYF	TGTGCCAGCAATCGGTTCGGCTCCTACGAGCAGTACTTC
TRBD2	NA	TRBV7-2	TRBJ2-1	CASSFLTSGNVWRFF	TGTGCCAGCAGCTTCCTGACTAGCGGGAATGTGTGGCGGTTCTTC
TRBD1	NA	TRBV18	TRBJ1-5	CASSRPSGQGLNQPQHF	TGTGCCAGCTCCCGCCCTTCGGGACAGGGACTTAATCAGCCCCAGCATTTT
NA	few	TRBV12-2	TRBJ1-3	CASRVGGPTPGDTIYF	TGTGCAAGTCGCGTAGGGGGACCTACCCCGGGGGACACCATATATTTT
NA	NA	TRBV30	TRBJ2-3	CAWISGHTQYF	TGTGCCTGGATCTCCGGTCATACGCAGTATTTT
TRBD1	NA	TRBV6-2/TRBV6-3	TRBJ2-4	CASSIPGQGTQLAKNIQYF	TGTGCCAGCAGTATACCGGGACAGGGGACCCAATTAGCCAAAAACATTCAGTACTTC
TRBD1	NA	TRBV7-8	TRBJ1-6	CASTGDSYNSPLHF	TGTGCCAGCACCGGGGACAGTTATAATTCACCCCTCCACTTT
NA	NA	TRBV3-1/TRBV3-2	TRBJ1-2	CASSQVRDYGYTF	TGTGCCAGCAGCCAAGTTCGAGACTATGGCTACACCTTC